Presented here are 25 T cell receptor beta chains from one specimen sequenced in a study of CD8+CD57+ T cells in acquired aplastic anemia. Genomic DNA, serving as template, underwent TCR beta VDJ and CDR3 profiling. MiXCR, applied by TCRdb to the reads, yields one record per CDR3 protein. Among about 81,000 distinct CDR3 sequences listed, around 44% were seen once. The sequenced sample was sorted CD4+, CD8+, or CD8+CD57+ T cells (not recorded which) from PBMCs. The source is a human donor in good health, serving as a control.

The table lists this clonotype with many counts. This sequence joins TRBV7-9 and TRBJ2-5; D not certain. Deletions cut 5 bases from V and 0 bases from J, with 13 bases between. The CDR3 covers 15 residues. The germline gives CDR1 SEHNR, CDR2 FQNEAQ (reference sequence). This CDR3 is CASSPELTYQETQYF. The CDR3 bases are TGTGCCAGCAGCCCCGAGCTTACGTACCAAGAGACCCAGTACTTC.

The rearrangement uses TRBV20-1 and TRBJ2-5; 7 nucleotides match TRBD1. J lost 4 bases, V lost 5 bases, and 10 bases had no gene match. Germline loops: CDR1 DFQATT, CDR2 SNEGSKA (reference sequence). CDR3 length equals 14 residues. CDR3 protein: CSADHLGQVETQYF. The CDR3 nucleotides read TGCAGTGCTGACCATCTTGGACAGGTAGAGACCCAGTACTTC.

This clonotype was observed many times. This chain uses TRBV20-1 with TRBJ1-1; 7 nucleotides line up with TRBD1. This CDR3 has 14 amino acids. J was trimmed by 4 bases and V by 5 bases; bases with no gene match: 10. CDR1 is DFQATT, CDR2 SNEGSKA, per germline (reference sequence). DNA of the CDR3: TGCAGTGCTGGCAGGGGGGAATCGGGCACTGAAGCTTTCTTT. Amino acids: CSAGRGESGTEAFF.

The CDR3 spells CASGQSGLDTQYF. The CDR3 DNA is TGTGCCAGTGGACAGAGCGGGTTAGATACGCAGTATTTT. The V call is TRBV19, the J call TRBJ2-3; D is possibly TRBD1 or TRBD2 (6 bases each). Trimming removed 8 bases at V and 5 bases at J, with 14 bases between. From germline, CDR1 is LNHDA and CDR2 SQIVND (reference sequence). The length of the CDR3 is 13 residues.

Regarding this clonotype: A much larger clone differs by one base, so this may be a read error. This chain links TRBV12-3 or TRBV12-4 with TRBJ2-7; no clear D gene. This CDR3 is 11 amino acids long. The CDR3 DNA reads as TGTGTCAGCAGCCCCGGTTACGAGCAGTACTTC. This codes for CVSSPGYEQYF.

The chain carries TRBV10-2 and TRBJ1-2, with 9 bases that match TRBD1. Per the germline V gene, CDR1 is WSHSY and CDR2 is SAAADI. The CDR3 has 17 amino acids. The ends lost 4 bases at V and 8 bases at J; junction bases unmatched: 17. The CDR3 DNA is TGCGCCAGCAGTGCTAGCCCCCCTCTGGACAGGGGCGGCGGCTACACCTTC. This gives the protein CASSASPPLDRGGGYTF.

This clonotype was picked up many times. This chain joins TRBV5-1 and TRBJ2-6; a weak D match, TRBD1 (5 bases). V gave up 5 bases and J gave up 0 bases, with 9 bases separating them. CDR3 length: 15 amino acids. Germline lookup yields CDR1 SGHRS and CDR2 YFSETQ. The CDR3 loop is CASSLDSSGANVLTF. The DNA of the CDR3 is TGCGCCAGCAGTTTAGACAGCTCTGGGGCCAACGTCCTGACTTTC.

The V gene is TRBV20-1, the J gene TRBJ2-1, with 9 positions matching TRBD2. From germline, CDR1 is DFQATT and CDR2 SNEGSKA (reference sequence). This CDR3 region has 13 residues. V was pared by 6 bases and J by 4 bases, with 4 bases of the junction left unmatched. The CDR3 here is CSATGLAYNEQFF. The CDR3 DNA reads as TGCAGTGCCACGGGACTAGCTTACAATGAGCAGTTCTTC.

This clonotype has ten or more counts. The J gene is TRBJ1-6, the V gene TRBV24-1, with D hard to call. This CDR3 comprises 13 residues. Germline V gene sequence: CDR1 KGHDR, CDR2 SFDVKD. Trimming took off 4 bases at V and 7 bases at J, with 7 bases between the two ends. The CDR3 is CATSEAGNSPLHF. The CDR3 DNA is TGTGCCACCAGTGAGGCGGGGAATTCACCCCTCCACTTT.

Notes on this clonotype: No conserved phenylalanine or tryptophan ends this CDR3, so it is likely a read error. The V call is TRBV2, the J call TRBJ2-7; 7 bases line up with TRBD1. The V and J ends lost 7 bases and 3 bases, in that order; junction bases with no gene match: 6. The CDR3 is made up of 13 amino acids. Germline V gene data show CDR1 as SNHLY and CDR2 as FYNNEI. The CDR3 sequence is CASTLGDSYEQYL. The CDR3 nucleotides are TGTGCCAGCACCTTAGGGGACAGCTACGAGCAGTACCTC.

This clonotype was seen a handful of times. The chain is built from TRBV25-1 and TRBJ2-1, with D hard to call. The germline V and J ends were trimmed by 5 bases and 0 bases, with 11 bases remaining between them. The CDR3 length is 15 residues. Germline V gene lookup returns CDR1 MGHDK and CDR2 SYGVNS. CDR3 sequence (DNA): TGTGCCAGCAGTTTCGGCATCCTCTCCTACAATGAGCAGTTCTTC. It is translated as CASSFGILSYNEQFF.

The chain uses TRBV14 and TRBJ2-7; D is ambiguous. Trimming pared 0 bases from V and 1 base from J, leaving 4 bases between. This CDR3 is 13 amino acids long. CDR1 and CDR2 (germline): SGHDN, FVKESK. CDR3 sequence reads: CASSQDESYEQYF. The CDR3 coding sequence is TGTGCCAGCAGCCAAGATGAGTCCTACGAGCAGTACTTC. The whole variable domain, filled in from reference TRBV14 and TRBJ2-7, reads EAGVTQFPSHSVIEKGQTVTLRCDPISGHDNLYWYRRVMGKEIKFLLHFVKESKQDESGMPNNRFLAERTGGTYSTLKVQPAELEDSGVYFCASSQDESYEQYFGPGTRLTVT.

The chain couples TRBV29-1 to TRBJ2-7, with D unresolved. Trimming removed 3 bases at V and 0 bases at J, with 6 bases between. Germline V gene sequence: CDR1 SQVTM, CDR2 ANQGSEA. The CDR3 covers 12 residues. The CDR3 is CSVEHSSYEQYF. In DNA form, the CDR3 reads TGCAGCGTTGAGCATAGCTCCTACGAGCAGTACTTC.

In this sample, this clonotype turned up many times. The CDR3 here is CAISEGTGYGYTF. CDR3 in DNA: TGTGCCATCAGTGAGGGGACAGGTTACGGCTACACCTTC. This chain joins TRBV10-3 and TRBJ1-2; TRBD1 aligns across 8 bases. The CDR3 consists of 13 residues. Germline CDR1 is ENHRY and CDR2 is SYGVKD. V lost 2 bases and J lost 8; bases outside the gene matches: 4.

This clonotype was detected many times. The V gene is TRBV15, the J gene TRBJ1-2, with D possibly matching TRBD1 (6 bases). The CDR3 is 12 residues long. Trimming took 8 bases from V and 8 from J, leaving 15 bases between them. Germline CDR1 and CDR2: LNHNV and YYDKDF (reference sequence). In nucleotides, the CDR3 is TGTGCCACCTCGGGGGACACCCGGGGCTACACCTTC. Translation: CATSGDTRGYTF. Based on the CDR3 plus reference TRBV15 and TRBJ1-2, the full variable domain is DAMVIQNPRYQVTQFGKPVTLSCSQTLNHNVMYWYQQKSSQAPKLLFHYYDKDFNNEADTPDNFQSRRPNTSFCFLDIRSPGLGDTAMYLCATSGDTRGYTFGSGTRLTVV.

V gene TRBV25-1 combines with J gene TRBJ2-3; 12 bases are shared with TRBD2. The length of the CDR3 is 15 residues. J was trimmed by 5 bases and V by 4 bases; bases with no gene match: 4. Germline loops: CDR1 MGHDK, CDR2 SYGVNS. The CDR3: CASSALAGGIDTQYF. The CDR3 DNA is TGTGCCAGCAGTGCCCTAGCGGGGGGGATAGATACGCAGTATTTT.

J is TRBJ2-3 and V is TRBV2; TRBD1 aligns across 7 bases. CDR3 size: 14 residues. In germline, CDR1 is SNHLY, CDR2 FYNNEI. The trim removed 3 bases at V and 2 bases at J, leaving 2 bases unmatched. DNA of the CDR3: TGTGCCAGCAGTGATGGGACAGTCACAGATACGCAGTATTTT. It encodes CASSDGTVTDTQYF.

The count of this clonotype is one. Possible read error: a much larger clone is one base away. The chain links TRBV6-1 to TRBJ1-2; tentative D call: TRBD1 (6 bases). CDR3 length: 15 amino acids. The germline V and J ends were trimmed by 1 base and 7 bases, with 16 bases remaining between them. Germline CDR1 is MNHNS and CDR2 is SASEGT. DNA for the CDR3: TGTGCCAGCAGTGAAGAGCCTACAGGGAGCTGTGGCTACACCTTC. Translating it yields CASSEEPTGSCGYTF.

J is TRBJ1-5 and V is TRBV12-5; no firm D call. The CDR3 covers 14 residues. In germline, CDR1 is LGHNT, CDR2 FRNRAP. V lost 3 bases, J lost 6 bases, and 12 bases lay in between. The CDR3 spells CASGLSVLSQPQHF. Written as DNA, the CDR3 is TGTGCTAGTGGTTTAAGCGTCCTAAGTCAGCCCCAGCATTTT. The full variable domain, in which reference TRBV12-5 and TRBJ1-5 provide the parts outside the CDR3, is DARVTQTPRHKVTEMGQEVTMRCQPILGHNTVFWYRQTMMQGLELLAYFRNRAPLDDSGMPKDRFSAEMPDATLATLKIQPSEPRDSAVYFCASGLSVLSQPQHFGDGTRLSIL.

The chain employs TRBV24-1 and TRBJ2-1, with D perhaps matching TRBD1 or TRBD2 (5 bases each). The V gene's germline CDR1 is KGHDR and CDR2 SFDVKD. The V gene lost 9 bases and the J gene lost 7 bases, with 12 bases spanning the gap. This CDR3 has 12 amino acids. This chain's CDR3 is CATDGAGNEQFF. The DNA of the CDR3 is TGTGCCACCGACGGGGCAGGGAATGAGCAGTTCTTC.

This clonotype was picked up many times. The chain links TRBV2 to TRBJ1-2; the D gene is possibly TRBD1 (6 bases). The CDR3 runs 14 residues. CDR1 is SNHLY, CDR2 FYNNEI, per germline. V lost 7 bases and J 4 bases, leaving 16 bases between the germline ends. CDR3 DNA sequence: TGTGCCAGCATCCGGGCAGCCAGGGGCTATGGCTACACCTTC. Amino acids: CASIRAARGYGYTF.

The chain has TRBV2 and TRBJ2-7, with D perhaps being TRBD1 or TRBD2 (6 bases each). Trimming shortened V by 10 bases and J by 5 bases, and 18 bases separated the two germline ends. The CDR3 has 13 residues. Germline V gene data show CDR1 as SNHLY and CDR2 as FYNNEI. The CDR3 bases are TGTGCCACCTCCACAGGGAGGCCGAACGAGCAGTACTTC. Residues: CATSTGRPNEQYF.

This clonotype showed up many times. Sequence at one end of the junction differs from germline and may be a read error. The chain carries TRBV11-1 and TRBJ1-5; TRBD1 matches 10 bases. CDR3 length: 16 amino acids. The V gene's germline CDR1 is SGHAT and CDR2 FQDESV (reference sequence). The chain's CDR3 is CASSQTGQGVDQPQHF. CDR3 DNA: TGTGCCAGCAGCCAAACTGGACAGGGGGTAGATCAGCCCCAACATTTT.

A remark on this clonotype: A read error may be the cause here, since a much bigger clone is one base away. The chain couples TRBV12-5 to TRBJ1-1; 7 positions agree with TRBD1. Germline CDR1 and CDR2: LGHNT and FRNRAP. V lost 2 bases to trimming and J lost 7 bases; unmatched junction nucleotides: 7. The CDR3 spans 14 residues. The CDR3, as DNA: TGTGCTAGTGGTTTGTACGGAGGGGGCATTGAAGCTTTCTTT. This codes for CASGLYGGGIEAFF.

This clonotype occurred many times. This chain joins TRBV6-5 and TRBJ2-7; a possible D gene is TRBD2 (6 bases). Looked up from germline, CDR1 is MNHEY and CDR2 is SVGAGI. V was cut by 4 bases and J by 5 bases, with 15 bases left in between. CDR3 length equals 14 residues. The CDR3 reads CASSWDTGGNEQYF. The CDR3 nucleotides read TGTGCCAGCAGTTGGGATACAGGAGGGAACGAGCAGTACTTC.